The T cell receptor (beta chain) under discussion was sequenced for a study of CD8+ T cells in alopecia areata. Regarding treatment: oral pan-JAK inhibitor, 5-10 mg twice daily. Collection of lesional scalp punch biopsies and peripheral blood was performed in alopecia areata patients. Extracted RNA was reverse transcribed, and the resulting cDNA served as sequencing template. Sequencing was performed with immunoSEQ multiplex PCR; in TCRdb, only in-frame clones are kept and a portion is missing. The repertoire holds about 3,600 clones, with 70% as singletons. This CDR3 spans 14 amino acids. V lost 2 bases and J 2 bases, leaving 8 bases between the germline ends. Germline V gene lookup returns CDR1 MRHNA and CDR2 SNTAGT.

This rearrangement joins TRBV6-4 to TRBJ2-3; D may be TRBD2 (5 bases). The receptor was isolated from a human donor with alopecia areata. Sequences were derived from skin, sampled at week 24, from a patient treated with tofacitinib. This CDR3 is CASSDGLPTDTQYF. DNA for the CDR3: TGTGCCAGCAGTGACGGACTCCCCACAGATACGCAGTATTTT.